One and the same sample provided the 5 T cell receptor beta chains below, sequenced in a study of blood T cell repertoires in COVID-19. Some clones are missing from TCRdb's copy, which holds only in-frame ones; the method was immunoSEQ multiplex PCR. The sample gives a few hundred thousand clones, roughly 80% of which show up once; about 8.9% is in the top ten. The sequenced sample consisted of peripheral blood. These receptors all come from a man older than 75 with acute or convalescent COVID-19.

V gene TRBV24-1 combines with J gene TRBJ2-1; weak D call: TRBD1 (6 bases). CDR1 and CDR2 from the germline V gene are KGHDR and SFDVKD. The CDR3 spans 18 residues. Trimming shortened V by 5 bases and J by 3 bases, and 22 bases separated the two germline ends. The CDR3 protein is CATSGDRDNDFFYNEQFF. The CDR3 nucleotides read TGTGCCACCAGTGGGGACCGGGACAACGATTTCTTCTACAATGAGCAGTTCTTC.

In this sample, this clone turned up many times. The same CDR3 also results from other DNA sequences found in this sample. This rearrangement joins TRBV27 to TRBJ1-5, with D unclear. Trimming removed 6 bases from V and 1 base from J, with 7 bases in between. The germline gives CDR1 MNHEY, CDR2 SMNVEV (reference sequence). The CDR3 runs 13 residues. The chain's CDR3 is CASSRGSNQPQHF. The CDR3 DNA reads TGTGCCAGCAGCCGTGGCAGCAATCAGCCCCAGCATTTT.

The gene calls are TRBV9 and TRBJ2-2; D may be TRBD1 (8 bases). V shed 1 base and J shed 6 bases, with 13 bases lying between them. CDR1 and CDR2 (germline): SGDLS, YYNGEE. CDR3 length: 15 amino acids. The CDR3 DNA reads TGTGCCAGCAGCGTACGGACAGGGAGGGCCGGGGAGCTGTTTTTT. This gives the protein CASSVRTGRAGELFF.

This chain connects TRBV7-2 to TRBJ1-4; D ambiguous. The CDR3 runs to 13 residues. The V and J ends lost 3 bases and 4 bases respectively, with 6 bases between them. CDR1 is SGHTA, CDR2 FQGNSA, per germline. Here the CDR3 DNA reads TGTGCCAGCAGCTTGCGGGTTAATGAAAAACTGTTTTTT. Translated: CASSLRVNEKLFF.

This chain uses TRBV7-2 with TRBJ2-1; no reliable D call. The CDR3 spans 15 residues. Germline V CDR1 and CDR2: SGHTA, FQGNSA. V lost 1 base, J lost 0 bases, and 7 bases lay in between. The CDR3 nucleotides are TGTGCCAGCAGCTTAGGGTTAGTCTCCTACAATGAGCAGTTCTTC. It encodes CASSLGLVSYNEQFF.